The source of this T cell receptor beta chain is a study of blood T cell repertoires in COVID-19. Study-wide background: The origin of the acute and convalescent COVID-19 samples was the United States, Italy and Spain. Sample material is recorded as cDNA or gDNA derived from T cells, B-cell-depleted T cells, or PBMCs.

Only in-frame clones appear in the TCRdb table, and some are missing; sequencing was by immunoSEQ multiplex PCR. The table records tens of thousands of clones, about four fifths of them present only once. The CDR3 is made up of 17 amino acids. Losses at the gene ends were 5 bases for V and 4 bases for J; bases not matched to a gene: 8. Germline V gene data show CDR1 as PRHDT and CDR2 as FYEKMQ (reference sequence). The sequencing input was peripheral blood. This TCR derives from a man between 70 and 80 years old with acute or convalescent COVID-19. The rearrangement joins TRBV13 to TRBJ2-7; 16 bases agree with TRBD2. The CDR3 nucleotides are TGTGCCAGCAGCCCAAAACCGGGACTAGCGGGAGGGTACGAGCAGTACTTC. Protein sequence: CASSPKPGLAGGYEQYF.